The TCR beta chain described here comes from a study of T cell repertoires in cytomegalovirus infection. The wider study: Recently identified HLA-C-restricted CMV epitopes and well-studied HLA-B-restricted CMV epitopes were used by the study. An indication of both CMV infection and matching HLA type came from public TCR beta signatures.

TCRdb reprocessed the reads with MiXCR, giving one entry per CDR3 protein. The data hold about 69,000 distinct CDR3 sequences, with about 30% observed a single time. Trimming took 4 bases from V and 6 from J; bases not matched to a gene: 11. From germline, CDR1 is ENHRY and CDR2 SYGVKD. This CDR3 comprises 16 residues. The table lists this clonotype with a few counts. Antigen unknown. General study findings and limits: People with CMV and the relevant HLA were identified by cumulative public TCR beta family frequency. Clonotypes of TCR beta that were HLA-C-restricted and CMV-specific dominated the ex vivo response.

This receptor was identified in a human donor in good health (CMV status not recorded). Some clones in this sample may be carry-over from other donors' samples. The source was CD8+ T cells from cultured PBMCs, collected from culture after CMV antigen stimulation. The V gene is TRBV10-3, the J gene TRBJ2-3; TRBD1 aligns across 9 bases. Written as DNA, the CDR3 is TGTGCCATCAGTGCCTTTCCGGGACAGGGACTGGATACGCAGTATTTT. It yields the protein CAISAFPGQGLDTQYF.